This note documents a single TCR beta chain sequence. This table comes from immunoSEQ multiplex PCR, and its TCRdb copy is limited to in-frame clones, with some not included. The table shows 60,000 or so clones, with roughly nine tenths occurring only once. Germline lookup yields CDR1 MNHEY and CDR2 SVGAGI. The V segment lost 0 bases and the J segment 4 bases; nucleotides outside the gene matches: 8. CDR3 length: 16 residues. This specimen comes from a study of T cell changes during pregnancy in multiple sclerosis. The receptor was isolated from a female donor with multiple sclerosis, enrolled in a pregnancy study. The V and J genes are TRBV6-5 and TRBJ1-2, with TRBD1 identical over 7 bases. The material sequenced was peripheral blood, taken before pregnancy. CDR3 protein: CASSYSTGSGSYGYTF. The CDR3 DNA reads TGTGCCAGCAGTTACTCGACAGGGAGCGGGAGCTATGGCTACACCTTC.